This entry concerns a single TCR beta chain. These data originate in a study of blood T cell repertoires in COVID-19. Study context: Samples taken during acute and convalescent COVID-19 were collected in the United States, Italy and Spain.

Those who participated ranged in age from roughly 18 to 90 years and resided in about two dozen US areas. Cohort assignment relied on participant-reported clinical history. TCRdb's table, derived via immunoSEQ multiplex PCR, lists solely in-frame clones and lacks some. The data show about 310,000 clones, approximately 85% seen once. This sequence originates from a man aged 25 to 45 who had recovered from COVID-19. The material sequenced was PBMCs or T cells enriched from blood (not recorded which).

This CDR3 reads CASSPSGTFLYGYTF. The CDR3 DNA sequence: TGTGCCAGCTCACCATCCGGGACTTTCCTTTATGGCTACACCTTC. The rearrangement links TRBV18 to TRBJ1-2; the D gene is possibly TRBD1 (5 bases). Germline CDR1 is KGHSH and CDR2 is LQKENI. Trimming pared 2 bases from V and 5 bases from J, leaving 15 bases between. This CDR3 contains 15 residues.